The sequence of this T cell receptor (beta chain) was determined in a study of blood T cell repertoires in COVID-19. Study information: Samples taken during acute and convalescent COVID-19 were collected in the United States, Italy and Spain. PBMCs, B-cell-depleted T cells, or T cells provided the cDNA or gDNA that made up the material.

Methods used by the authors: Scientists estimated how many nucleated cells there were by amplifying reference gene primers. The assay was immunoSEQ multiplex PCR, and TCRdb's table has in-frame clones only and misses some. Clone size and V and J calls were adopted from that table, with D and trimming inferred from the DNA. The sample lists around 130,000 clones; around 89% were seen once. The V end was cut by 0 bases, the J end by 6 bases, with 12 bases between. The CDR3 length is 16 residues. The germline gives CDR1 PRHDT, CDR2 FYEKMQ (reference sequence). The sequenced material came from peripheral blood. The origin of this receptor is a man in his 70s with active COVID-19. The chain couples TRBV13 to TRBJ1-6; D gene uncertain. In DNA form, the CDR3 reads TGTGCCAGCAGCTTAGGTGCGGGCGGGAGTAATTCACCCCTCCACTTT. This translates into CASSLGAGGSNSPLHF.